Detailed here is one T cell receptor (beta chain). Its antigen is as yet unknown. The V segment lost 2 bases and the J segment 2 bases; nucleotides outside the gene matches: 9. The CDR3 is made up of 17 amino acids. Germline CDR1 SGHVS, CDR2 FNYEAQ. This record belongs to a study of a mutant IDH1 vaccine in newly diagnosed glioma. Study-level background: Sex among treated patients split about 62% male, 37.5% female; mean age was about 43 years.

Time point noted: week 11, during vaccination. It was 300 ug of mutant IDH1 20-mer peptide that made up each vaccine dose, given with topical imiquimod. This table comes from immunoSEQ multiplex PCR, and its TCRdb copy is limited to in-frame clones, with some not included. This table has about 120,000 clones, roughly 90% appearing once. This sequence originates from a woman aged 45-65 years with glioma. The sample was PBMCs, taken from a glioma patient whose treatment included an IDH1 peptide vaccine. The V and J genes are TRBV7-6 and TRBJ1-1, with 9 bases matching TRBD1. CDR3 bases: TGTGCCAGCAGCTTATACGGGAAGACAGGGGGTAACACTGAAGCTTTCTTT. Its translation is CASSLYGKTGGNTEAFF.